Listed here are 21 T cell receptor beta chains from one sample, sequenced in a study of CD8+CD57+ T cells in acquired aplastic anemia. Both TCR beta VDJ combination and CDR3 sequence profiling were carried out. Genomic DNA was the template for this profiling. TCRdb independently ran MiXCR on the reads; one entry per CDR3 protein. The top ten hold approximately 1.3% of the sample, which has over 250,000 distinct CDR3 sequences, under 60% seen once. Patients chosen for sequencing had CD8+CD57+ cells that had expanded, as shown by flow cytometry. Specimen: sorted CD4+, CD8+, or CD8+CD57+ T cells (not recorded which) from PBMCs. These receptor sequences come from a human donor with aplastic anemia.

This clonotype was recorded a few times. The chain couples TRBV6-1 to TRBJ2-1; 7 bases are shared with TRBD2. V shed 1 base and J 3 bases; nucleotides not matched to a gene: 3. CDR1 and CDR2 from the germline V gene are MNHNS and SASEGT. CDR3 length: 15 residues. In nucleotides, the CDR3 is TGTGCCAGCAGTGAAGTGGCGGGAGACTACAATGAGCAGTTCTTC. Amino acid sequence: CASSEVAGDYNEQFF.

There are a few counts of this clonotype. The junction shows a germline mismatch at one end, possibly a read error. The chain links TRBV19 to TRBJ2-7, with 10 bases lining up with TRBD1. Germline CDR1 LNHDA, CDR2 SQIVND (reference sequence). The CDR3 is 12 residues long. CDR3 loop: CASRNSTGGEDF. In DNA, the CDR3 is TGTGCCAGTAGAAACTCGACAGGGGGCGAGGACTTC.

The sample holds many counts of this clonotype. This rearrangement joins TRBV29-1 to TRBJ1-1, with D uncertain. CDR1 is SQVTM, CDR2 ANQGSEA, per germline. The CDR3 has 12 residues. V dropped 4 bases and J dropped 1 base, with 7 bases sitting between them. The CDR3 loop reads CSVVSENTEAFF. In nucleotides, the CDR3 is TGCAGCGTTGTATCCGAGAACACTGAAGCTTTCTTT.

The V call is TRBV7-6, the J call TRBJ2-1; 8 nucleotides agree with TRBD2. V trimming: 1 base; J trimming: 9 bases; junction bases outside the gene matches: 11. This CDR3 is built from 16 residues. Germline assignment: CDR1 SGHVS and CDR2 FNYEAQ. CDR3 nucleotide sequence: TGTGCCAGCAGCTTAGGGACTAGCAGGAGTGGGAGTGAGCAGTTCTTC. Its protein product is CASSLGTSRSGSEQFF.

The chain uses TRBV5-4 and TRBJ2-7, with 10 bases lining up with TRBD1. The length of the CDR3 is 14 residues. Germline-derived CDR1 and CDR2 are SGHNT and YYREEE (reference sequence). Losses at the gene ends were 7 bases for V and 4 bases for J; bases not matched to a gene: 8. CDR3 in amino acids: CASSTPGQGYEQYF. CDR3 DNA sequence: TGTGCCAGCTCAACACCGGGACAGGGGTACGAGCAGTACTTC.

The chain carries TRBV5-4 and TRBJ1-2; D not certain. Trimming pared 0 bases from V and 8 bases from J, leaving 8 bases between. CDR3 length equals 12 residues. In germline, CDR1 is SGHNT, CDR2 YYREEE (reference sequence). CDR3 in DNA: TGTGCCAGCAGCTTGGTGGGCCTGGGCTACACCTTC. This gives the protein CASSLVGLGYTF.

The chain has TRBV29-1 and TRBJ2-3, with D perhaps TRBD1 or TRBD2 (5 bases each). Between the trimmed V and J ends, which lost 6 bases and 1 base, there was a span of 11 bases. The CDR3 runs to 13 residues. CDR1 is SQVTM, CDR2 ANQGSEA, per germline. The DNA for the CDR3 is TGCAGCGTCCGGGACGGAGGCACAGATACGCAGTATTTT. Protein sequence: CSVRDGGTDTQYF.

The chain links TRBV4-1 to TRBJ1-1; D remains unclear. V was trimmed by 2 bases and J by 8 bases, leaving 18 bases between them. There are 15 residues in the CDR3. Looked up from germline, CDR1 is MGHRA and CDR2 is YSYEKL. Here the CDR3 DNA reads TGCGCCAGCAGCCAACTACCCCTCGAAAATACCGAAGCTTTCTTT. Its translation is CASSQLPLENTEAFF.

The table lists this clonotype with many counts. CDR3 protein: CASSDRRGAPEQFF. CDR3 DNA: TGTGCCAGCAGCGACCGGAGAGGGGCTCCAGAGCAGTTCTTC. The J gene is TRBJ2-1, the V gene TRBV7-9, with D possibly being TRBD1 or TRBD2 (5 bases each). V gave up 5 bases and J gave up 10 bases, with 18 bases separating them. Germline CDR1 SEHNR, CDR2 FQNEAQ (reference sequence). This CDR3 spans 14 amino acids.

The rearrangement links TRBV7-3 to TRBJ2-1; D gene ambiguous. Trimming pared 5 bases from V and 13 bases from J, leaving 18 bases between. The germline CDR1 and CDR2 sequences are SGHTA and FQGTGA. The CDR3 is 13 residues long. The CDR3, as DNA: TGTGCCAGCAGCCCCGACACGGAAGAGACCCAGTTCTTC. This encodes CASSPDTEETQFF.

This clonotype was found once. J is TRBJ2-7 and V is TRBV9; D gene ambiguous. CDR3 length equals 14 residues. Looked up from germline, CDR1 is SGDLS and CDR2 is YYNGEE. V lost 0 bases, J lost 2 bases, and 9 bases lay in between. The CDR3 protein is CASSVEVGTYEQYF. The CDR3 DNA sequence: TGTGCCAGCAGCGTAGAGGTGGGCACCTACGAGCAGTACTTC.

The CDR3 reads CASSNLGLAGGGETQYF. CDR3 DNA: TGTGCCAGCAGCAATTTGGGACTAGCGGGGGGTGGAGAGACCCAGTACTTC. J is TRBJ2-5 and V is TRBV7-8; 15 bases map to TRBD2. J gave up 4 bases and V 5 bases, and 8 bases lay outside the gene matches. CDR1 SGHVS and CDR2 FQNEAQ come from the germline V gene. The CDR3 runs 17 residues.

In DNA, the CDR3 is TGTGCCAGCAGCCGTCGACCAGGGGGGATCTACGAGCAGTACTTC. Protein product: CASSRRPGGIYEQYF. The V and J genes are TRBV7-9 and TRBJ2-7; TRBD1 might be the D (7 bases). The CDR3 runs 15 residues. The V end was cut by 5 bases, the J end by 3 bases, with 17 bases between. The germline gives CDR1 SEHNR, CDR2 FQNEAQ (reference sequence).

V gene TRBV5-4 combines with J gene TRBJ2-5, with D uncertain. The CDR3 has 12 residues. Trimming cost V 4 bases and J 2 bases, with 6 bases left between them. Germline lookup yields CDR1 SGHNT and CDR2 YYREEE (reference sequence). In nucleotides, the CDR3 is TGTGCCAGCAGCAAGGGACAAGAGACCCAGTACTTC. It specifies CASSKGQETQYF.

There are many counts of this clonotype. The rearrangement links TRBV12-3 or TRBV12-4 to TRBJ1-2, with D perhaps matching TRBD1 (6 bases). The CDR3 is 13 amino acids. V lost 10 bases, J lost 2 bases, and 14 bases lay in between. The CDR3 DNA sequence: TGTGCCACTTGGGGGCAGGGGAACTATGGCTACACCTTC. Protein: CATWGQGNYGYTF.

V usage is TRBV7-3 and J usage is TRBJ2-3; D may correspond to TRBD1 or TRBD2 (5 bases each). Germline V lookup: CDR1 SGHTA, CDR2 FQGTGA. V lost 6 bases and J lost 5, with 9 bases in between. The CDR3 is made up of 12 amino acids. The CDR3 coding sequence is TGTGCCAGCAGTGGGACGGGAGATACGCAGTATTTT. Residues: CASSGTGDTQYF.

This clonotype was counted at least ten times. The chain carries TRBV5-6 and TRBJ1-2; 10 nucleotides align to TRBD1. The CDR3 is made up of 15 amino acids. CDR1 is SGHDT, CDR2 YYEEEE, per germline. The V and J ends lost 0 bases and 7 bases, in that order; junction bases with no gene match: 6. DNA of the CDR3: TGTGCCAGCAGCTTGGTTCCGGGACAGGGGCCTGGCTACACCTTC. As protein: CASSLVPGQGPGYTF.

This clonotype has just a few counts. This chain uses TRBV29-1 with TRBJ1-2, with 9 bases lining up with TRBD1. V gave up 7 bases and J gave up 8 bases; unmatched junction bases: 8. The germline gives CDR1 SQVTM, CDR2 ANQGSEA. This CDR3 is 12 amino acids long. CDR3 region: CSGTGGAQGYTF. The CDR3 DNA follows: TGCAGCGGCACAGGGGGCGCACAAGGCTACACCTTC.

J is TRBJ2-1 and V is TRBV5-1; D is possibly TRBD2 (5 bases). The CDR3 is made up of 14 amino acids. CDR1 is SGHRS, CDR2 YFSETQ, per germline. Trimming pared 5 bases from V and 9 bases from J, leaving 18 bases between. The CDR3 loop is CASSNEEGVGEQFF. CDR3 in DNA: TGCGCCAGCAGTAATGAAGAGGGCGTTGGTGAGCAGTTCTTC.

The chain is built from TRBV10-3 and TRBJ2-3, with 7 bases fitting TRBD1. The CDR3 is made up of 17 amino acids. The trim removed 3 bases at V and 0 bases at J, leaving 9 bases unmatched. Germline CDR1 and CDR2: ENHRY and SYGVKD. The CDR3 DNA sequence: TGTGCCATCAGTGAAACCGGGACAGATACAAGCACAGATACGCAGTATTTT. Its protein is CAISETGTDTSTDTQYF.

The gene calls are TRBV12-3 or TRBV12-4 and TRBJ2-1, with 7 positions matching TRBD1. This CDR3 is built from 14 residues. Losses at the gene ends were 6 bases for V and 10 bases for J; bases not matched to a gene: 12. CDR3: CASSHLDRSWEQFF. CDR3 sequence (DNA): TGTGCCAGCAGCCACCTGGACAGGTCCTGGGAGCAGTTCTTC.